This T cell receptor (beta chain) was recovered during a study of cytomegalovirus exposure and HLA in healthy donors. General study findings and limits: The dataset shows that most TCR sequences were rare, while some public TCRs occurred in many donors.

Sequencing was performed with immunoSEQ multiplex PCR; in TCRdb, only in-frame clones are kept and a portion is missing. The table records hundreds of thousands of clones, 90% of them present only once. Trimming at V came to 5 bases and at J to 6 bases, leaving 7 bases not matched to a gene. CDR3 length equals 15 residues. Germline CDR1 and CDR2: LNHDA and SQIVND (reference sequence). Concerning this clone itself: What it binds is not known.

V is TRBV19 and J is TRBJ2-1; 10 bases align to TRBD2. The sequence came from a woman aged 25 to 39 in good health and CMV-seronegative. The material sequenced was PBMCs. The CDR3 DNA follows: TGTGCCAGTAGTCCTCAGGGGACTAGCGTCAATGAGCAGTTCTTC. Translated, it gives CASSPQGTSVNEQFF.